This entry features one T cell receptor beta chain sequence. Participants were aged about 18 to 89 years from about two dozen US areas. What the recovered Cohort 3 donors had was two negative PCRs, clearance, or symptom resolution. TCRdb's table, derived via immunoSEQ multiplex PCR, lists solely in-frame clones and lacks some. Among approximately 300,000 clones listed, approximately 92% were seen once. V shed 1 base, J shed 2 bases, and the junction held 4 bases outside the gene matches. CDR3 length: 15 amino acids. CDR1 is MGHRA, CDR2 YSYEKL, per germline. The data were taken from a study of blood T cell repertoires in COVID-19.

Sequencing used PBMCs or T cells enriched from blood (not recorded which). This sequence joins TRBV4-1 and TRBJ1-2, with TRBD1 identical over 7 bases. The sequence came from a woman in her thirties who had recovered from COVID-19. The DNA of the CDR3 is TGCGCCAGCAGCCAAGCCTTGGGACAGAACTATGGCTACACCTTC. This gives the protein CASSQALGQNYGYTF.